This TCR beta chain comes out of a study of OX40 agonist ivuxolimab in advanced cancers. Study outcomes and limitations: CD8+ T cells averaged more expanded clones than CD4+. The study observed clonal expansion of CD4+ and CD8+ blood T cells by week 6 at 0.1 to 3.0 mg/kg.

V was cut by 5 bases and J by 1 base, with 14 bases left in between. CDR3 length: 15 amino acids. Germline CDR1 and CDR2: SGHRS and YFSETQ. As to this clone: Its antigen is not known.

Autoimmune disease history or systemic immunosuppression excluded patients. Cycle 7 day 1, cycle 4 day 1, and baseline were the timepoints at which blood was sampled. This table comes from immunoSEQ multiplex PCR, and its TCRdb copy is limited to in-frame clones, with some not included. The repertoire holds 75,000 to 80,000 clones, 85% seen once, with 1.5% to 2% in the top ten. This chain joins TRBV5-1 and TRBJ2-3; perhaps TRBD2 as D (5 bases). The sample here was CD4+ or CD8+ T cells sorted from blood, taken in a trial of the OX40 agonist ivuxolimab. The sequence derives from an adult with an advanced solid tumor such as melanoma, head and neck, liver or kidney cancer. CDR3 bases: TGCGCCAGCAGTTATCTTGGACTTGGCACAGATACGCAGTATTTT. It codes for CASSYLGLGTDTQYF.